One and the same sample provided the 18 T cell receptor beta chains below, sequenced in a study of blood T cell repertoires in COVID-19. Sequencing used immunoSEQ multiplex PCR; TCRdb keeps in-frame clones, though not all of them. The sample has 200,000 to 300,000 clones; 84% are singletons. The sample consisted of peripheral blood. The receptors were sampled from a man aged 35-49 years who had recovered from COVID-19.

The chain has TRBV6-5 and TRBJ1-1, with a possible D match to TRBD1 (6 bases). The CDR3 consists of 14 residues. With 5 bases removed from V and 5 bases from J, the gap between germline ends came to 15 bases. In germline, CDR1 is MNHEY, CDR2 SVGAGI. CDR3 nucleotides: TGTGCCAGCAGTCGGGCACAGGGTGAGACTGAAGCTTTCTTT. Encoded protein: CASSRAQGETEAFF.

Of note for this clone: This CDR3 fails to terminate in the conserved phenylalanine or tryptophan, so it likely reflects a read error. No DNA is shown, since the ends of the CDR3 on it are uncertain; the CDR3 is the one TCRdb lists. The V gene is TRBV10-1, the J gene TRBJ1-1. The CDR3 sequence runs 13 residues, both termini included. The germline CDR1 and CDR2 sequences are WNHNN and SYGVQD (reference sequence). Here the CDR3 reads CASRKTLDGGLGI.

This sequence joins TRBV6-2 or TRBV6-3 and TRBJ2-1; the match to TRBD2 covers 12 bases. The V gene's germline CDR1 is MNHEY and CDR2 SVGEGT. V gave up 6 bases and J gave up 7 bases; unmatched junction bases: 7. The CDR3 covers 15 residues. The CDR3 region is CASRPSGRGVNEQFF. CDR3 in DNA: TGTGCCAGCAGACCTAGCGGGAGGGGAGTGAATGAGCAGTTCTTC.

The V call is TRBV28, the J call TRBJ1-2; TRBD1 is a possible D gene (5 bases). V lost 4 bases and J 4 bases, leaving 19 bases between the germline ends. The CDR3 has 16 amino acids. CDR1 MDHEN and CDR2 SYDVKM come from the germline V gene. The CDR3 loop is CASSSIGTQASYGYTF. The CDR3 DNA follows: TGTGCCAGCAGTTCCATCGGGACTCAAGCTAGCTATGGCTACACCTTC.

The chain links TRBV5-1 to TRBJ1-3, with 7 bases matching TRBD1. CDR1 and CDR2 (germline): SGHRS, YFSETQ. The CDR3 runs 15 residues. V lost 4 bases, J lost 2 bases, and 6 bases stayed unmatched. CDR3 in DNA: TGCGCCAGCAGCCCGGGACAGTTAGCTGGAAACACCATATATTTT. This encodes CASSPGQLAGNTIYF.

The rearrangement links TRBV25-1 to TRBJ2-7; tentatively, D is TRBD2 (6 bases). Germline V gene sequence: CDR1 MGHDK, CDR2 SYGVNS. Deletions cut 7 bases from V and 7 bases from J, with 17 bases between. The length of the CDR3 is 13 residues. The CDR3: CASNLGSTQEQYF. The CDR3 region has the DNA TGTGCCAGCAACCTCGGGAGTACACAGGAGCAGTACTTC.

This chain links TRBV2 with TRBJ2-1; a weak D match, TRBD1 (8 bases). V was clipped by 8 bases and J by 2 bases, with 13 bases between them. CDR3 length equals 14 residues. Germline V gives CDR1 SNHLY, CDR2 FYNNEI. The CDR3 DNA reads TGTGCCAGCGGACAGGGAGGGACCTACAATGAGCAGTTCTTC. This gives the protein CASGQGGTYNEQFF.

J is TRBJ1-2 and V is TRBV5-8; D possibly corresponds to TRBD1 (5 bases). Germline-derived CDR1 and CDR2 are SGHTS and YDEGEE. There are 12 residues in the CDR3. Trimming removed 4 bases from V and 5 bases from J, with 9 bases in between. The CDR3 DNA sequence: TGTGCCAGCAGCCAGGGACTATATGGCTACACCTTC. Translated: CASSQGLYGYTF.

The chain recombines TRBV3-1 (or the pseudogene TRBV3-2) with TRBJ2-2, with TRBD2 matching over 7 bases. With 1 base clipped from V and 4 bases from J, the junction kept 9 bases outside the gene matches. The germline V gene encodes CDR1 LGHDT and CDR2 YNNKEL (reference sequence). The CDR3 has 17 residues. The CDR3: CASSQARTRPLTGELFF. The CDR3 nucleotides are TGTGCCAGCAGCCAAGCCCGGACTAGGCCCCTCACCGGGGAGCTGTTTTTT.

The V gene is TRBV11-2, the J gene TRBJ2-2, with 10 bases that match TRBD2. Trimming took 7 bases from V and 5 from J; bases not matched to a gene: 4. The CDR3 covers 14 residues. Germline V gene lookup returns CDR1 SGHAT and CDR2 FQNNGV. CDR3 DNA sequence: TGTGCCAGCATTCCTAGCGGGAGTACCGGGGAGCTGTTTTTT. Translating gives CASIPSGSTGELFF.

The rearrangement uses TRBV30 and TRBJ1-6, with D unclear. Trimming pared 7 bases from V and 3 bases from J, leaving 7 bases between. This CDR3 region has 12 residues. The germline CDR1 and CDR2 sequences are GTSNPN and SVGIG (reference sequence). The CDR3 sequence: CAFSFYNSPLHF. CDR3 in DNA: TGTGCCTTCAGTTTCTATAATTCACCCCTCCACTTT.

This clone was detected only once. The rearrangement joins TRBV6-6 to TRBJ2-7; no firm D call. The CDR3 contains 12 residues. Germline loops: CDR1 MNHNY, CDR2 SVGAGI (reference sequence). V was trimmed by 6 bases and J by 0 bases, leaving 6 bases between them. CDR3 nucleotides: TGTGCCAGCAGCCCTCTCTCCTACGAGCAGTACTTC. This encodes CASSPLSYEQYF.

This CDR3 is CASSEAGTGGGRYTF. The CDR3 DNA sequence: TGTGCCAGCAGTGAAGCCGGGACAGGGGGCGGTCGCTACACCTTC. This rearrangement joins TRBV6-1 to TRBJ1-2; 12 nucleotides agree with TRBD1. CDR3 size: 15 residues. Germline CDR1 MNHNS, CDR2 SASEGT. The V segment lost 0 bases and the J segment 9 bases; nucleotides outside the gene matches: 5.

The chain carries TRBV11-2 and TRBJ1-2, with D possibly TRBD1 on 5 matching bases. The CDR3 loop spans 12 amino acids. Germline loops: CDR1 SGHAT, CDR2 FQNNGV. The V end lost 2 bases, the J end lost 7 bases, and 8 bases lay between the germline ends. The DNA for the CDR3 is TGTGCCAGCAGCTTACAGGGCGTTGGCTACACCTTC. Protein: CASSLQGVGYTF.

The chain uses TRBV10-3 and TRBJ2-2; TRBD2 might be the D (5 bases). Germline V CDR1 and CDR2: ENHRY, SYGVKD. CDR3 size: 14 residues. V dropped 11 bases and J dropped 0 bases, with 13 bases sitting between them. CDR3 sequence (DNA): TGTGCCGCCCACTCGGGGTCGAACACCGGGGAGCTGTTTTTT. Amino acids: CAAHSGSNTGELFF.

The chain links TRBV5-4 to TRBJ2-1; D perhaps matches TRBD2 (7 bases). Germline lookup yields CDR1 SGHNT and CDR2 YYREEE (reference sequence). Trimming removed 3 bases from V and 5 bases from J, with 18 bases in between. The CDR3 has 16 residues. CDR3 DNA: TGTGCCAGCAGCTCGCAGAGGGGGGGGCGCCACAATGAGCAGTTCTTC. This encodes CASSSQRGGRHNEQFF.

V and J are TRBV7-8 and TRBJ2-1; the match to TRBD2 covers 9 bases. With V trimmed by 4 bases and J by 9 bases, 19 bases remained unmatched. Germline CDR1 reads SGHVS; CDR2 reads FQNEAQ. The CDR3 is made up of 18 amino acids. Here the CDR3 DNA reads TGTGCCAGCAGCTCGACCCCCAGTGGTTTACTAGCGGGCGGTGAGCAGTTCTTC. It encodes CASSSTPSGLLAGGEQFF.

V is TRBV9 and J is TRBJ2-2; TRBD2 aligns across 12 bases. This CDR3 has 17 amino acids. The V gene's germline CDR1 is SGDLS and CDR2 YYNGEE. V shed 0 bases, J shed 4 bases, and the junction held 4 bases outside the gene matches. CDR3 sequence: CASSVGLAGAGTGELFF. DNA of the CDR3: TGTGCCAGCAGCGTAGGACTAGCGGGAGCGGGCACCGGGGAGCTGTTTTTT.